These 8 T cell receptor beta chains came from one sample sequenced in a study of shared clonotypes between healthy human individuals. Generated by immunoSEQ multiplex PCR, the TCRdb table keeps only in-frame clones and is missing some. Among a few million clones listed, 93% were seen once. The specimen sequenced was naive CD4+ T cells from PBMCs. As for subset: CD45RA+ positively selected. The receptors were gathered from a man younger than 30 in good health. Some clones in this sample may be carry-over from other donors' samples.

The chain links TRBV5-1 to TRBJ2-1, with 9 nucleotides matching TRBD2. Germline lookup yields CDR1 SGHRS and CDR2 YFSETQ. CDR3 length: 16 residues. The V segment lost 4 bases and the J segment 3 bases; nucleotides outside the gene matches: 8. The CDR3 DNA follows: TGCGCCAGCAGCCCACAAGCGGGAGGACTCTACAATGAGCAGTTCTTC. Protein product: CASSPQAGGLYNEQFF.

V usage is TRBV11-3 and J usage is TRBJ2-7; D ambiguous. Germline V gene lookup returns CDR1 SGHNT and CDR2 YENEEA. Trimming took off 3 bases at V and 1 base at J, with 13 bases between the two ends. This CDR3 is 15 amino acids long. The chain's CDR3 is CASSFRAEVSYEQYF. DNA of the CDR3: TGTGCCAGCAGCTTCCGGGCCGAAGTTTCCTACGAGCAGTACTTC.

The sample holds one count of this clone. This chain joins TRBV5-1 and TRBJ2-2, with 7 bases aligning to TRBD1. This CDR3 spans 15 amino acids. V trimming: 3 bases; J trimming: 6 bases; junction bases outside the gene matches: 8. Germline CDR1 and CDR2: SGHRS and YFSETQ. The CDR3 loop reads CASSSIRQGSGELFF. CDR3 in DNA: TGCGCCAGCAGCTCGATTCGACAGGGCTCCGGGGAGCTGTTTTTT.

The chain has TRBV5-1 and TRBJ2-4; 10 positions agree with TRBD2. The V gene end was trimmed by 4 bases and the J gene end by 9 bases; junction bases not matched to a gene: 13. The CDR3 is 16 amino acids. Germline lookup yields CDR1 SGHRS and CDR2 YFSETQ. CDR3 sequence: CASSTTLLAGEVIQYF. The CDR3 DNA reads TGCGCCAGCAGCACCACTCTTCTAGCGGGAGAGGTCATTCAGTACTTC.

The chain employs TRBV5-1 and TRBJ1-2, with no clear D. The CDR3 extends over 12 amino acids. The germline V gene encodes CDR1 SGHRS and CDR2 YFSETQ. V was pared by 0 bases and J by 6 bases, with 6 bases between. This CDR3 is CASSLVPDGYTF. DNA of the CDR3: TGCGCCAGCAGCTTGGTCCCGGATGGCTACACCTTC.

The chain employs TRBV30 and TRBJ2-3; D is perhaps TRBD1 or TRBD2 (5 bases each). Germline assignment: CDR1 GTSNPN and CDR2 SVGIG (reference sequence). Trimming took 5 bases from V and 7 from J, leaving 19 bases between them. The CDR3 consists of 14 residues. The DNA of the CDR3 is TGTGCCTGGGGGGAAGGGACCAATATTAATACGCAGTATTTT. Translation: CAWGEGTNINTQYF.

The rearrangement links TRBV4-1 to TRBJ1-2, with 9 bases aligning to TRBD1. In germline, CDR1 is MGHRA, CDR2 YSYEKL. With 1 base clipped from V and 7 bases from J, the junction kept 10 bases outside the gene matches. The CDR3 covers 16 residues. CDR3 residues: CASSQGGRTGEVGYTF. Here the CDR3 DNA reads TGCGCCAGCAGCCAAGGGGGAAGGACAGGGGAGGTTGGCTACACCTTC.

The chain links TRBV10-3 to TRBJ1-5; TRBD1 agrees at 8 bases. J lost 5 bases, V lost 6 bases, and 3 bases had no gene match. CDR1 and CDR2 (germline): ENHRY, SYGVKD. This CDR3 contains 13 residues. CDR3 nucleotides: TGTGCCATCAGCCAGGGACAGGATCAGCCCCAGCATTTT. Residues: CAISQGQDQPQHF.